This T cell receptor (beta chain) derives from a study of blood T cells in healthy people across ages. Study findings and constraints: More naive CD4+ cells and higher diversity were found in long-lived than in aged donors.

Alongside a J-beta primer mix, a sample-barcoded 5' primer served in a second PCR lasting roughly 6 to 11 cycles. Each cDNA molecule was tagged by a template-switch adaptor that had 12 random nucleotides. TCRdb re-called the 5' RACE reads through MiXCR, storing one row per CDR3 protein. The repertoire has roughly 1.7 million distinct CDR3 sequences, 30% to 35% of them found once; the top ten carry over 9%. Note on this clonotype: As yet, its antigen is unknown. A junction boundary mismatches the germline segment, possibly from a read error.

The clonotype was recovered from a woman aged 25 to 39 in good health. The source material was blood.

The CDR3, as DNA: TGTGCCAGCAGTTCCGACAGCTATGACTACACCTTC. This encodes CASSSDSYDYTF. The genes are TRBV6-5 and TRBJ1-2; TRBD1 is a possible D gene (5 bases). The CDR3 contains 12 residues. CDR1 and CDR2 (germline): MNHEY, SVGAGI.